Detailed here is one TCR beta chain. It was cDNA, reverse transcribed from extracted RNA, that served as the sequencing template. The table came from immunoSEQ multiplex PCR; TCRdb's copy has only in-frame clones and leaves some out. The sample records about 120,000 clones, approximately 49% being singletons. The data were obtained in a study of CD8+ T cells in alopecia areata. The TCR was taken from a human donor with alopecia areata. This specimen consisted of CD8+ T cells sorted from blood, obtained at week 0.

CDR3 in DNA: TGCAGCGTTGAGTTGTTACGGGGACAGAAATCTTACGAGCAGTACTTC. Translated: CSVELLRGQKSYEQYF. The chain links TRBV29-1 to TRBJ2-5; 7 bases are a match to TRBD1. The end of the DNA aligns better with TRBJ2-7, so the J call may be wrong. The CDR3 spans 16 residues. The germline V gene encodes CDR1 SQVTM and CDR2 ANQGSEA.